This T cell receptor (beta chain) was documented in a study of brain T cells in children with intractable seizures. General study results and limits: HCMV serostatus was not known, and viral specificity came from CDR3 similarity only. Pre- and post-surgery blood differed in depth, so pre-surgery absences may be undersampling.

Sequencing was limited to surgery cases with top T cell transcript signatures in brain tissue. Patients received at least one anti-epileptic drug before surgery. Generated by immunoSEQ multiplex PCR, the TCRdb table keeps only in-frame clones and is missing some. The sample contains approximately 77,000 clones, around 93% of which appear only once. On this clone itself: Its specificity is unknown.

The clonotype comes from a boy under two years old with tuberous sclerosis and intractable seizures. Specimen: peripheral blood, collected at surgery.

The CDR3 here is CASSSADRGTPGYF. The CDR3 bases are TGCGCCAGCAGCTCGGCGGACCGCGGGACTCCGGGGTACTTC. The chain combines TRBV5-1 with TRBJ2-7; the D gene is possibly TRBD2 (6 bases). This CDR3 is built from 14 residues. Trimming pared 3 bases from V and 12 bases from J, leaving 22 bases between. CDR1 and CDR2 from the germline V gene are SGHRS and YFSETQ.